This is a list of T cell receptor beta chains from one sample in a study of CD8+CD57+ T cells in acquired aplastic anemia. TCRdb re-analysed the reads in MiXCR, keeping a single row per CDR3 protein. The table records 130,000 or so distinct CDR3 sequences, nearly 40% of them present only once. Sequenced: sorted CD4+, CD8+, or CD8+CD57+ T cells (not recorded which) from PBMCs. The receptor source for this set is a human donor with aplastic anemia. Each CDR3 is given with its conserved first and last residue. D genes are given only for firm matches. Size is omitted from some rows. Given values are once, few, many or a class for expanded clones.

TRBJ2-6,many,19,TRBV6-2/TRBV6-3,TRBD1,CASSYSLRQGTPGANVLTF,TGTGCCAGCAGTTACTCCCTGAGACAGGGGACCCCTGGGGCCAACGTCCTGACTTTC
TRBJ1-1,many,17,TRBV7-9,TRBD1,CASSLWTGFGIVAEAFF,TGTGCCAGCAGCCTGTGGACAGGGTTCGGTATAGTGGCTGAAGCTTTCTTT
TRBJ2-1,-,14,TRBV24-1,-,CATSDNRHYNEQFF,TGTGCCACCAGTGACAACCGACACTACAATGAGCAGTTCTTC
TRBJ2-2,many,14,TRBV2,TRBD1,CASKGQGGTGELFF,TGTGCCAGCAAGGGACAGGGAGGCACCGGGGAGCTGTTTTTT
TRBJ2-1,-,13,TRBV7-3,-,CASSQRTGNEQFF,TGTGCCAGCAGCCAGCGGACCGGGAATGAGCAGTTCTTC
TRBJ1-5,few,12,TRBV6-1,-,CASHYSNQPQHF,TGTGCCAGTCATTATAGCAATCAGCCCCAGCATTTT
TRBJ2-2,few,14,TRBV4-1,-,CASSQVENTGELFF,TGCGCCAGCAGCCAAGTAGAGAACACCGGGGAGCTGTTTTTT
TRBJ2-5,-,13,TRBV7-9,-,CASSWGDEETQYF,TGTGCCAGCAGCTGGGGTGACGAAGAGACCCAGTACTTC
TRBJ1-6,-,14,TRBV3-1,-,CASGFGAGNSPLHF,TGTGCCAGCGGATTCGGGGCAGGTAATTCACCCCTCCACTTT
TRBJ2-5,many,13,TRBV5-1,-,CASSPQYQETQYF,TGCGCCAGCAGCCCACAGTACCAAGAGACCCAGTACTTC
TRBJ2-2,many,16,TRBV2,-,CASSEGSRQGLGKLFF,TGTGCCAGCAGTGAAGGGTCGAGGCAGGGCCTCGGGAAGCTGTTTTTT
TRBJ2-3,many,14,TRBV2,TRBD2,CASRPGLAGGTQYF,TGTGCCAGCAGGCCGGGACTAGCGGGAGGTACGCAGTATTTT
TRBJ1-2,-,15,TRBV7-2,TRBD1,CASSLSGTAVYGYTF,TGTGCCAGCAGTTTATCCGGGACAGCGGTCTATGGCTACACCTTC
TRBJ1-1,-,15,TRBV2,-,CASSEMAGENTEAFF,TGTGCCAGCAGTGAAATGGCAGGGGAGAACACTGAAGCTTTCTTT
TRBJ2-2,many,13,TRBV27,-,CASSLLLTGELFF,TGTGCCAGCAGTTTGCTACTCACCGGGGAGCTGTTTTTT
TRBJ2-2,-,14,TRBV10-1,-,CAGSETQNTGELFF,TGCGCCGGCAGTGAGACACAGAACACCGGGGAGCTGTTTTTT
TRBJ1-6,-,15,TRBV7-9,-,CASSLGRSANSPLHF,TGTGCCAGCAGCTTAGGGAGGTCAGCTAATTCACCCCTCCACTTT
TRBJ1-2,many,15,TRBV2,-,CASSENNIGGGGYTF,TGTGCCAGCAGTGAAAATAATATCGGTGGAGGTGGCTACACCTTC
TRBJ2-3,many,11,TRBV20-1,-,CSAGPGDTQYF,TGCAGTGCTGGGCCAGGGGATACGCAGTATTTT
TRBJ2-2,many,15,TRBV29-1,TRBD1,CSAALNDRGPGELFF,TGCAGCGCCGCCCTGAACGACAGGGGGCCCGGGGAGCTGTTTTTT
TRBJ1-2,many,13,TRBV3-1,-,CASSQDGSGGYTF,TGTGCCAGCAGCCAAGACGGATCCGGCGGCTACACCTTC
TRBJ1-1,-,16,TRBV7-8,-,CASSRFVGGVDTEAFF,TGTGCCAGCAGCCGATTCGTCGGGGGAGTAGACACTGAAGCTTTCTTT
TRBJ2-1,many,15,TRBV15,-,CATSSRLASDNEQFF,TGTGCCACCAGCTCCCGTCTAGCGTCGGATAATGAGCAGTTCTTC
TRBJ2-7,many,14,TRBV5-4,-,CASSLGGHSYEQYF,TGTGCCAGCAGCTTAGGGGGGCACTCCTACGAGCAGTACTTC
TRBJ2-4,few,18,TRBV13,TRBD1,CASSLVLAGGSPKNIQYF,TGTGCCAGCAGCCTGGTTTTGGCAGGGGGTTCCCCCAAAAACATTCAGTACTTC
TRBJ2-1,-,18,TRBV10-3,TRBD2,CAISDGLAGDLSYNEQFF,TGTGCCATCAGTGATGGGCTAGCGGGGGACCTATCCTACAATGAGCAGTTCTTC
TRBJ2-7,many,11,TRBV20-1,TRBD1,CSARGTGEQYF,TGCAGTGCTAGAGGGACAGGGGAGCAGTACTTC
TRBJ2-3,-,16,TRBV24-1,TRBD2,CATSASGLAGRDTQYF,TGTGCCACCAGTGCCTCGGGACTAGCGGGGAGGGATACGCAGTATTTT
TRBJ1-1,many,15,TRBV5-5,-,CASSFLGRAGTEAFF,TGTGCCAGCAGCTTTCTGGGCAGGGCGGGCACTGAAGCTTTCTTT
TRBJ1-2,-,13,TRBV3-1,-,CASSQGVGDGYTF,TGTGCCAGCAGCCAAGGCGTAGGGGATGGCTACACCTTC
TRBJ2-5,many,11,TRBV2,-,CASRDRETQYF,TGTGCCAGCCGTGACAGGGAGACCCAGTACTTC
TRBJ2-3,-,14,TRBV11-1,-,CASSPRHRQDTQYF,TGTGCCAGCAGCCCAAGGCATAGGCAAGATACGCAGTATTTT
TRBJ1-2,many,16,TRBV5-4,-,CASSPGGARAGYGYTF,TGTGCCAGCAGCCCTGGGGGCGCCAGGGCGGGCTATGGCTACACCTTC
TRBJ1-1,many,14,TRBV5-1,-,CASSFLTGNTEAFF,TGCGCCAGCAGCTTCTTGACCGGGAACACTGAAGCTTTCTTT
TRBJ1-2,few,14,TRBV10-3,-,CAISESKSNYGYTF,TGTGCCATCAGTGAGTCGAAGTCTAACTATGGCTACACCTTC
TRBJ2-5,many,13,TRBV10-1,-,CASSMGGGETQYF,TGCGCCAGCAGTATGGGAGGTGGCGAGACCCAGTACTTC
TRBJ1-2,few,17,TRBV10-3,TRBD1,CAITGAGQTSSNYGYTF,TGTGCCATCACTGGCGCGGGACAGACCTCCTCTAACTATGGCTACACCTTC
TRBJ1-2,many,12,TRBV2,-,CASSTPGDGYTF,TGTGCCAGCTCAACCCCTGGAGATGGCTACACCTTC
TRBJ2-6,few,17,TRBV3-1,TRBD1,CASSKRQGAPGANVLTF,TGTGCCAGCAGCAAAAGACAGGGGGCGCCTGGGGCCAACGTCCTGACTTTC